In this sample, the clone carrying this TCR beta chain turned up once. Its target is not known. These data belong to a study of cytomegalovirus exposure and HLA in healthy donors. About the study: The use of the same platform for the 120 validation repertoires and the 550 to 850 first-cohort repertoires was reported by a later analysis.

Profiling relied on immunoSEQ multiplex PCR, and the TCRdb table lists in-frame clones only, not all of them. The sample comprises more than 110,000 clones, 80% to 90% of which are singletons, and less than 3.5% rests with the top ten. The donors were part of the approximately 120-subject validation cohort, which stood apart from the roughly 700-subject first cohort. Per germline, CDR1 SGHDT and CDR2 YYEEEE. The CDR3 length is 15 residues. J gave up 8 bases and V 0 bases, and 7 bases lay outside the gene matches. The study's findings and limits: In vitro, three CMV-associated chains proved specific for CMV antigens.

The clonotype comes from a man aged 18 to 29 in good health and CMV-seronegative. The chain has TRBV5-6 and TRBJ1-4; 7 bases are shared with TRBD1. Sequenced: PBMCs. This chain's CDR3 is CASSLDQGVEEKLFF. CDR3 DNA: TGTGCCAGCAGCTTGGACCAGGGGGTGGAGGAAAAACTGTTTTTT.